One sample yielded the 6 T cell receptor beta chains listed below, sequenced in a study of T cell responses to AZD1222 COVID-19 vaccine. Using immunoSEQ multiplex PCR, the repertoire was profiled, and TCRdb retains in-frame clones only, with some absent. The table records some 50,000 clones, more than 75% of them present only once. The material was peripheral blood, obtained on day 0 of AZD1222 vaccination. These receptor sequences come from an adult in good health.

The chain employs TRBV6-5 and TRBJ1-2; D not certain. The V and J ends lost 0 bases and 2 bases respectively, with 10 bases between them. This CDR3 contains 15 residues. The germline V gene has CDR1 MNHEY and CDR2 SVGAGI. Here the CDR3 reads CASSYSGKENYGYTF. CDR3 sequence (DNA): TGTGCCAGCAGTTACTCGGGGAAGGAAAACTATGGCTACACCTTC.

This CDR3 is CASSLDVPGSGELFF. CDR3 sequence (DNA): TGTGCCAGCAGCTTAGATGTACCGGGGTCGGGGGAGCTGTTTTTT. This chain connects TRBV5-5 to TRBJ2-2, with D tentatively TRBD2 (5 bases). Per the germline V gene, CDR1 is SGHKS and CDR2 is YYEKEE (reference sequence). The CDR3 runs 15 residues. V was cut by 2 bases and J by 8 bases, with 16 bases left in between.

This clone was seen a single time. The rearrangement uses TRBV19 and TRBJ2-1, with 11 positions matching TRBD2. This CDR3 is built from 18 residues. The junction had 5 bases not matched to a gene; V was cut back by 1 base and J by 0 bases. Germline V lookup: CDR1 LNHDA, CDR2 SQIVND (reference sequence). CDR3: CASSIGLAGRSSYNEQFF. Written as DNA, the CDR3 is TGTGCCAGTAGTATAGGACTAGCGGGGCGATCCTCCTACAATGAGCAGTTCTTC.

The genes are TRBV2 and TRBJ1-4, with 8 bases identical to TRBD1. Trimming took 7 bases from V and 8 from J; bases not matched to a gene: 3. Germline V gene data show CDR1 as SNHLY and CDR2 as FYNNEI. This CDR3 comprises 12 residues. The DNA of the CDR3 is TGTGCCAGCAACAGGGGGATCGAAAAACTGTTTTTT. It yields the protein CASNRGIEKLFF.

This rearrangement joins TRBV20-1 to TRBJ1-2; D may be TRBD1 (6 bases). This CDR3 region has 11 residues. Trimming pared 7 bases from V and 5 bases from J, leaving 11 bases between. Looked up from germline, CDR1 is DFQATT and CDR2 is SNEGSKA (reference sequence). The CDR3 DNA reads as TGCAGTGGGGGGGGCGATTATGGCTACACCTTC. Residues: CSGGGDYGYTF.

V usage is TRBV19 and J usage is TRBJ2-3; maybe TRBD2 (6 bases). CDR1 and CDR2 (germline): LNHDA, SQIVND (reference sequence). The V and J ends lost 1 base and 4 bases respectively, with 9 bases between them. The CDR3 is made up of 14 amino acids. This CDR3 reads CASSIGGLPDTQYF. As DNA, the CDR3 is TGTGCCAGTAGTATAGGGGGACTGCCAGATACGCAGTATTTT.